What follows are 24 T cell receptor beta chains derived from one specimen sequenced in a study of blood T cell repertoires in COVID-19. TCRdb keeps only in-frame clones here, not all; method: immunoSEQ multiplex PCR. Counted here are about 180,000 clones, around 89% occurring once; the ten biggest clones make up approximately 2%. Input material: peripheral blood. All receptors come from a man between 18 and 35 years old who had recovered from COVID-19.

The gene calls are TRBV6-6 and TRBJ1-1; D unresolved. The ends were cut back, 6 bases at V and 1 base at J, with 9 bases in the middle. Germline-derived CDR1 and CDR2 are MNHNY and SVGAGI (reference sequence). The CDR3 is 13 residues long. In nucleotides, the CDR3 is TGTGCCAGCAGCTGGGAGGGGAACACTGAAGCTTTCTTT. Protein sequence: CASSWEGNTEAFF.

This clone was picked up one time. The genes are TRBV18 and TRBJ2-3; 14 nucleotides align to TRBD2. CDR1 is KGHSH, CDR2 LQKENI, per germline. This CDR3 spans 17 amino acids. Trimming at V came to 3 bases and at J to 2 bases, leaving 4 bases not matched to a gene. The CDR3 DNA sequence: TGTGCCAGCTCACCTAAGGGACTAGCGGGAGTCACAGATACGCAGTATTTT. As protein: CASSPKGLAGVTDTQYF.

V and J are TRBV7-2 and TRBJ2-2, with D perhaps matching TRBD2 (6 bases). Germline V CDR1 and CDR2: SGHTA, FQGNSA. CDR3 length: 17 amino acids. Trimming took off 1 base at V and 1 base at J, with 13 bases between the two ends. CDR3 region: CASSLVKVRENTGELFF. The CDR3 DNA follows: TGTGCCAGCAGCTTAGTAAAGGTGCGGGAGAACACCGGGGAGCTGTTTTTT.

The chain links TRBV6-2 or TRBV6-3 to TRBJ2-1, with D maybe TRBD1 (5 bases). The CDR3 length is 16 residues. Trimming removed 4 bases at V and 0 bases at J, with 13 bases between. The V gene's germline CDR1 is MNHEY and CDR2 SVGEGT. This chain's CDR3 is CASSSTYRISYNEQFF. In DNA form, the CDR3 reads TGTGCCAGCAGTTCAACATACAGGATCTCCTACAATGAGCAGTTCTTC.

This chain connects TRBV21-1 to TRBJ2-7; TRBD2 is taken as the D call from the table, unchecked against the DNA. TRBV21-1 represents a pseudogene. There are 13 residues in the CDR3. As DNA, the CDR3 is TGTGCCAGCAGCACGGGAAGGTGCTACGAGCAGTACTTC. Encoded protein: CASSTGRCYEQYF.

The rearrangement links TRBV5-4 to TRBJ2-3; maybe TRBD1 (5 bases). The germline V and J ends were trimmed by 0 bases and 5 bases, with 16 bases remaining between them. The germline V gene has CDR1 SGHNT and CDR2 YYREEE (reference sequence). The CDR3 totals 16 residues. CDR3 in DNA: TGTGCCAGCAGCTTGGTTGCAGGGAATCTTTTAGATACGCAGTATTTT. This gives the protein CASSLVAGNLLDTQYF. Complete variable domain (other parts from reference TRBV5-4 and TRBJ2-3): ETGVTQSPTHLIKTRGQQVTLRCSSQSGHNTVSWYQQALGQGPQFIFQYYREEENGRGNFPPRFSGLQFPNYSSELNVNALELDDSALYLCASSLVAGNLLDTQYFGPGTRLTVL.

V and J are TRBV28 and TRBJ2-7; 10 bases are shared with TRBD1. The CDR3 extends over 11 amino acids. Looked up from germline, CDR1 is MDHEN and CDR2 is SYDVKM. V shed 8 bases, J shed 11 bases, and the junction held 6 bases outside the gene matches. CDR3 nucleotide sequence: TGTGCCAGCCGGGACAGGGGCCCGGAGTACTTC. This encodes CASRDRGPEYF.

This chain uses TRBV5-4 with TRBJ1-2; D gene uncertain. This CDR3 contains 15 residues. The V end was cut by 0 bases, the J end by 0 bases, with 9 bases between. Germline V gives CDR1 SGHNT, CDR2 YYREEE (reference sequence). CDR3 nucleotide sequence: TGTGCCAGCAGCTTGGTCTCAGAAGCTAACTATGGCTACACCTTC. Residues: CASSLVSEANYGYTF.

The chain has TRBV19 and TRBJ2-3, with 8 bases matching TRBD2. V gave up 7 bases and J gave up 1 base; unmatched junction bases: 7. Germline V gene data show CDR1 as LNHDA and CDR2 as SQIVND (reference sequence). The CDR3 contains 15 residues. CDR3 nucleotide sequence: TGTGCCAGTACCCCCGGGGGGGCCGGCACAGATACGCAGTATTTT. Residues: CASTPGGAGTDTQYF.

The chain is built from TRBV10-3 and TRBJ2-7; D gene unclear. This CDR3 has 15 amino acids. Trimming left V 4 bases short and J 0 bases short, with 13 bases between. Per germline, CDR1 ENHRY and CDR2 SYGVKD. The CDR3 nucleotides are TGTGCCATCAGTGTCGACTTAACGAGCTCCTACGAGCAGTACTTC. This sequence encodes CAISVDLTSSYEQYF.

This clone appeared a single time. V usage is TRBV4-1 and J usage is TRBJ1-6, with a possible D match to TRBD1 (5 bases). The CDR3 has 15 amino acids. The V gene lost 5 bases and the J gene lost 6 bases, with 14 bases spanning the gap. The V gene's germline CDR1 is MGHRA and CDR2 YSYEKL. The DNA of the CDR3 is TGCGCCAGCAGCTCCAGGCAGGGCCCTAATTCACCCCTCCACTTT. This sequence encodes CASSSRQGPNSPLHF.

CDR3 DNA: TGTGCCAGCAGCCAAGGGACTAGCGGGAGTTACAATGAGCAGTTCTTC. This gives the protein CASSQGTSGSYNEQFF. V usage is TRBV3-1 (or the pseudogene TRBV3-2) and J usage is TRBJ2-1; 13 positions match TRBD2. CDR1 and CDR2 (germline): LGHDT, YNNKEL (reference sequence). The CDR3 covers 16 residues. Losses at the gene ends were 1 base for V and 4 bases for J; bases not matched to a gene: 1.

CDR3 residues: CASLSGGGVEQFF. The CDR3 region has the DNA TGTGCCAGCCTATCCGGTGGGGGCGTTGAGCAGTTCTTC. The genes are TRBV27 and TRBJ2-1; TRBD1 is a possible D gene (6 bases). Germline loops: CDR1 MNHEY, CDR2 SMNVEV (reference sequence). This CDR3 comprises 13 residues. Trimming cost V 8 bases and J 9 bases, with 17 bases left between them.

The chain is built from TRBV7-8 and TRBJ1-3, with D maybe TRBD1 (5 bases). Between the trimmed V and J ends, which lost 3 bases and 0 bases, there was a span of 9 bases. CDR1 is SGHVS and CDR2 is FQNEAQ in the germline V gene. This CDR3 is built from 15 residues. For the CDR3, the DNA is TGTGCCAGCAGCTTGCGGGGGAGCTCTGGAAACACCATATATTTT. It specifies CASSLRGSSGNTIYF.

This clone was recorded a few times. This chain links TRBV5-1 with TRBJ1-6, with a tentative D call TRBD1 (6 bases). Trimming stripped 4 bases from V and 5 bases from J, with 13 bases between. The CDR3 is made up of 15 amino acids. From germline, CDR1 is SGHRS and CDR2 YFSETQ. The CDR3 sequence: CASSPGDENNSPLHF. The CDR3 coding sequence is TGCGCCAGCAGCCCAGGGGATGAAAATAATTCACCCCTCCACTTT. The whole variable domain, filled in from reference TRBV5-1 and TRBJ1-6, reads KAGVTQTPRYLIKTRGQQVTLSCSPISGHRSVSWYQQTPGQGLQFLFEYFSETQRNKGNFPGRFSGRQFSNSRSEMNVSTLELGDSALYLCASSPGDENNSPLHFGNGTRLTVT.

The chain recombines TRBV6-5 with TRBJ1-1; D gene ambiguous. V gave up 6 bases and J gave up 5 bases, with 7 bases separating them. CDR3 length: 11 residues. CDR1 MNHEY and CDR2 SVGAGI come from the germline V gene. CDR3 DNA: TGTGCCAGCAGGAGGGCGACTGAAGCTTTCTTT. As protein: CASRRATEAFF.

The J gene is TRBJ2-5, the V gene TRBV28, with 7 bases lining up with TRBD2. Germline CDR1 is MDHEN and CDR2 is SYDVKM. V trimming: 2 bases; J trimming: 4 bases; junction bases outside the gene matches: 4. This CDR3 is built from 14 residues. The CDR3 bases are TGTGCCAGCAGTTTAGGGAGGGTACCAGAGACCCAGTACTTC. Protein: CASSLGRVPETQYF.

In DNA, the CDR3 is TGTGCCACGACCCCTTTTCCAGGATCCAATGAAAAACTGTTTTTT. This translates into CATTPFPGSNEKLFF. The chain uses TRBV28 and TRBJ1-4; D is ambiguous. Germline CDR1 and CDR2: MDHEN and SYDVKM. The CDR3 runs 15 residues. Trimming shortened V by 10 bases and J by 5 bases, and 20 bases separated the two germline ends. The whole variable domain, filled in from reference TRBV28 and TRBJ1-4, reads DVKVTQSSRYLVKRTGEKVFLECVQDMDHENMFWYRQDPGLGLRLIYFSYDVKMKEKGDIPEGYSVSREKKERFSLILESASTNQTSMYLCATTPFPGSNEKLFFGSGTQLSVL.

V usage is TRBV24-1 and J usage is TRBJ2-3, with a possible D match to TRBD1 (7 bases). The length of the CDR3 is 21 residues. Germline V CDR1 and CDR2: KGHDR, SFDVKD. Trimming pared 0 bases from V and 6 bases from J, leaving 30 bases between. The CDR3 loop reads CATSDLPDRVGTGEHTDTQYF. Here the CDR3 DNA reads TGTGCCACCAGTGATTTGCCCGACAGGGTGGGGACGGGAGAACACACGGATACGCAGTATTTT.

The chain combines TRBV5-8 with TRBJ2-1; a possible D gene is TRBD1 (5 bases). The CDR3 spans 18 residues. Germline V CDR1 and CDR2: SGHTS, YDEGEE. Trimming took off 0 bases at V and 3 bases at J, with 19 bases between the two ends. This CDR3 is CASSLAAQGAARYNEQFF. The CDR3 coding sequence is TGTGCCAGCAGCTTGGCCGCGCAAGGGGCGGCTCGCTACAATGAGCAGTTCTTC.

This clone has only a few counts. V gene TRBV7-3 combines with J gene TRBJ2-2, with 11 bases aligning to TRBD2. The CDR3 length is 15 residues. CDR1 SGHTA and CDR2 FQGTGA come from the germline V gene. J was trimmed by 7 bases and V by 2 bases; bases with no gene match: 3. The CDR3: CASSLGTSGDGELFF. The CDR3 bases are TGTGCCAGCAGCTTAGGGACTAGCGGAGACGGGGAGCTGTTTTTT.

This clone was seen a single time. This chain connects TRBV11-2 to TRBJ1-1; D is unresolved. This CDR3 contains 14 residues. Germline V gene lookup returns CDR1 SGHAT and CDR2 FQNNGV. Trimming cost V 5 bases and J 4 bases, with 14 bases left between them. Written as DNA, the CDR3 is TGTGCCAGCAGCCTCCAGGTAGTAGGCACTGAAGCTTTCTTT. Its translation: CASSLQVVGTEAFF.

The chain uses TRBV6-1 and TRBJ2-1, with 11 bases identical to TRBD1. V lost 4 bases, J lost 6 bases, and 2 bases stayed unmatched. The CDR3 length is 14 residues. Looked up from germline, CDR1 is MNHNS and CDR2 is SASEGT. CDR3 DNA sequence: TGTGCCAGCAGTGGGGACAGGGGGGGCAATGAGCAGTTCTTC. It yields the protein CASSGDRGGNEQFF.

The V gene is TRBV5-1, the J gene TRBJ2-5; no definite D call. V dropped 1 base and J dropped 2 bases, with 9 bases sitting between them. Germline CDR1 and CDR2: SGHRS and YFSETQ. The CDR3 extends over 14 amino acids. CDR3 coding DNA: TGCGCCAGCAGCTTGTTGCTAAGTCAAGAGACCCAGTACTTC. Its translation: CASSLLLSQETQYF.